This is a list of T cell receptor beta chains from one sample in a study of response to subunit inactivated influenza vaccine. Each CDR3 protein is one row after TCRdb ran MiXCR on the RT-PCR reads. The sample has about 780,000 distinct CDR3 sequences, less than 20% seen once; the top ten hold about a tenth. The sample was PBMCs from blood, taken approximately 5 days after vaccination. Receptors originate from a man aged 50-60 years who received an inactivated influenza vaccine. Each CDR3 is given with its conserved first and last residue. The D gene is left open where the match is weak. Only some rows state a clone size, as once, few, many or a class for expanded clones.

clone_size	d_call	v_call	j_call	cdr3_aa	cdr3_nt
few	.	TRBV12-3/TRBV12-4	TRBJ1-2	CASSLGLGQGYTF	TGTGCCAGCAGTTTAGGGTTAGGGCAAGGCTACACCTTC
.	TRBD2	TRBV4-3	TRBJ2-7	CASSQGLDGTSGYEQYF	TGCGCCAGCAGCCAAGGATTGGATGGGACTAGCGGTTACGAGCAGTACTTC
few	.	TRBV5-1	TRBJ1-3	CASSLRQDSGNTIYF	TGCGCCAGCAGCTTACGTCAGGACTCTGGAAACACCATATATTTT
.	TRBD1	TRBV7-9	TRBJ2-7	CASSEGQGMWGEQYF	TGTGCCAGCAGCGAGGGACAGGGAATGTGGGGCGAGCAGTACTTC
.	.	TRBV3-1	TRBJ2-5	CASSQGWRGETQYF	TGTGCCAGCAGCCAAGGTTGGAGAGGAGAGACCCAGTACTTC
few	TRBD1	TRBV20-1	TRBJ2-7	CSAHFIGTGGHEQYF	TGCAGTGCTCACTTCATCGGGACAGGGGGACACGAGCAGTACTTC
few	.	TRBV20-1	TRBJ2-3	CSARETAGTSQYF	TGCAGTGCTAGAGAAACCGCGGGGACCAGCCAGTATTTT
few	TRBD1	TRBV12-3/TRBV12-4	TRBJ2-1	CASSPRGGYEQFF	TGTGCCAGCAGTCCAAGAGGGGGCTATGAGCAGTTCTTC
many	.	TRBV7-9	TRBJ2-7	CASSLLSAVPYEQYF	TGTGCCAGCAGCCTCCTTTCGGCGGTGCCTTACGAGCAGTACTTC
.	.	TRBV20-1	TRBJ1-4	CSALKTGSEKLFF	TGCAGTGCTTTGAAGACCGGCAGTGAAAAACTGTTTTTT